The present entry profiles one T cell receptor beta chain with its context. V dropped 1 base and J dropped 9; count of bases not matched to a gene: 7. Germline-derived CDR1 and CDR2 are SGHVS and FQNEAQ. This CDR3 is built from 15 residues. The sample belongs to a study of T cells after somatic rescue of genetic block. Produced via immunoSEQ multiplex PCR; TCRdb's table is partial and in-frame only. The sample holds approximately 70,000 clones; under 95% are singletons and the top ten take 2.5% to 3%. The specimen sequenced was peripheral blood mononuclear cells (PBMCs). This clonotype originated in a man aged 25-45 years. The chain carries TRBV7-8 and TRBJ2-1; 9 nucleotides agree with TRBD2. The CDR3: CASSLDSGSLGEQFF. CDR3 DNA sequence: TGTGCCAGCAGCTTAGATAGCGGGAGTTTGGGTGAGCAGTTCTTC.